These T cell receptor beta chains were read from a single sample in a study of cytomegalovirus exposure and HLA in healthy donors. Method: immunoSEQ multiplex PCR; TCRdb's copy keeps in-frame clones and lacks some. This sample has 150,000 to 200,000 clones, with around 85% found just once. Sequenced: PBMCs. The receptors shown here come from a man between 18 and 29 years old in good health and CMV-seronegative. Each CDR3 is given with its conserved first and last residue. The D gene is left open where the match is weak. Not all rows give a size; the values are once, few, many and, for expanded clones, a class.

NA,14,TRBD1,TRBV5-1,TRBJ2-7,TGCGCCAGCAGCGCCCGCGGGACAGGCTACGAGCAGTACTTC,CASSARGTGYEQYF
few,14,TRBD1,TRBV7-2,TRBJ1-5,TGTGCCAGCAGCTTAGAATACAGGGGCCATTCCCAGCATTTT,CASSLEYRGHSQHF
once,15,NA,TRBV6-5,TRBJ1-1,TGTGCCAGCAGTTACTCTTTCGGAGTTCTCACTGAAGCTTTCTTT,CASSYSFGVLTEAFF
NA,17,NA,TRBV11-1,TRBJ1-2,TGTGCCAGCAGCTTAGCTAGTATGATACTGGCTAACTATGGCTACACCTTC,CASSLASMILANYGYTF
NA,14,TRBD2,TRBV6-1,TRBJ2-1,TGTGCCAGCAGTCCTAGCGGGCTTTACAATGAGCAGTTCTTC,CASSPSGLYNEQFF
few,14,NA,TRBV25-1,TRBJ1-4,TGTGCCAGCAGTGCTCCAGGGTCGTGGGAAAAACTGTTTTTT,CASSAPGSWEKLFF
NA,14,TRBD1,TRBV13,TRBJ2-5,TGTGCCAGCAGCACAGGGGTCCGCGGAGGGACCCAGTACTTC,CASSTGVRGGTQYF
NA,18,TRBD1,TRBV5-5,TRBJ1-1,TGTGCCAGCAGCTTGGCGGGGGGACAGGGCTCCATGAACACTGAAGCTTTCTTT,CASSLAGGQGSMNTEAFF
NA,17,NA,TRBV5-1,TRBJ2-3,TGCGCCAGCAGCTTGGGTCCAGCAGGGAATTTGGTCGATACGCAGTATTTT,CASSLGPAGNLVDTQYF
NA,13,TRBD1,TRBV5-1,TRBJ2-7,TGCGCCAGCAGCCCGGGACAGCCCTACGAGCAGTACTTC,CASSPGQPYEQYF
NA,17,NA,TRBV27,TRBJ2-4,TGTGCCAGCAGTTCCCTGACAGGCCCACTAGCCAAAAACATTCAGTACTTC,CASSSLTGPLAKNIQYF
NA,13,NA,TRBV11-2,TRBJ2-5,TGTGCCAGCAGCCTCGAGGTGCAAGAGACCCAGTACTTC,CASSLEVQETQYF
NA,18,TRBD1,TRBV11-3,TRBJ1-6,TGTGCCAGCAGCTTAGCGGGACAGAGCTACCTTAATAATTCACCCCTCCACTTT,CASSLAGQSYLNNSPLHF
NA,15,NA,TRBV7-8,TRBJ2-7,TGTGCCAGCAGCCGCCGTCCTGAACCTTACGAGGAGCAGTACTTC,CASSRRPEPYEEQYF
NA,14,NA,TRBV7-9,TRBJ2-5,TGTGCCAGCAGCTCCGGACAGCGAGAAGAGACCCAGTACTTC,CASSSGQREETQYF
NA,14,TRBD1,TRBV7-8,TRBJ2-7,TGTGCCAGCAGCCCTAGACAGGGTCCCTACGAGCAGTACTTC,CASSPRQGPYEQYF
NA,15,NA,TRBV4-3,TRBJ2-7,TGCGCCAGCAGCCAAGAGTGGTCTAGGTCCTACGAGCAGTACTTC,CASSQEWSRSYEQYF
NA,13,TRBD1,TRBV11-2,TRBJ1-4,TGTGCCAGCAGCCTGGACAGGGAATGGAAACTGTTTTTT,CASSLDREWKLFF
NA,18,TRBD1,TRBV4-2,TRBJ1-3,TGTGCCAGCAGCCAAGAAGGCCAAAGACAGGGGGCAAGAAACACCATATATTTT,CASSQEGQRQGARNTIYF
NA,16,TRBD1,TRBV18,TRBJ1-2,TGTGCCAGCTCACCAGGTACAGGGGAAGCCTCGTATGGCTACACCTTC,CASSPGTGEASYGYTF
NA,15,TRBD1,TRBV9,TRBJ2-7,TGTGCCAGCAGCGCGCACCGGGACAGGGGGGTCGAGCAGTACTTC,CASSAHRDRGVEQYF
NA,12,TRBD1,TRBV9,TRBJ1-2,TGTGCCAGCAGGGGACAGGGCTATGGCTACACCTTC,CASRGQGYGYTF
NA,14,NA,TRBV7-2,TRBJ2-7,TGTGCCAGCAGCCCCGCTCGGGTTTCCTACGAGCAGTACTTC,CASSPARVSYEQYF
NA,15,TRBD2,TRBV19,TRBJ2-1,TGTGCCAGTAGTATCGGGACTAGCAGCTACAATGAGCAGTTCTTC,CASSIGTSSYNEQFF
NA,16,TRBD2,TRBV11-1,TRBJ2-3,TGTGCCAGCAGCTTAAGACTAGCGGATTTCACAGATACGCAGTATTTT,CASSLRLADFTDTQYF
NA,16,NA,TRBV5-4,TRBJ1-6,TGTGCCAGCAGCCGGGAGGGGCGCTCCTATAATTCACCCCTCCACTTT,CASSREGRSYNSPLHF
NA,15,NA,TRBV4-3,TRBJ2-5,TGCGCCAGCAGCCAAGGCCCGGGTCCCCCGGGAACCCAGTACTTC,CASSQGPGPPGTQYF
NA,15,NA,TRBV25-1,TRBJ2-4,TGTGCCAGCAGTGACGCCGCGCTAGCCAAAAACATTCAGTACTTC,CASSDAALAKNIQYF
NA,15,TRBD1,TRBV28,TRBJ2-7,TGTGCCAGCAGCCCACCGCCGGGACAGGGCTACGAGCAGTACTTC,CASSPPPGQGYEQYF
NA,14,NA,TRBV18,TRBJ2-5,TGTGCCAGCTCAGGTGAAACAGGGTATCAGACCCAGTACTTC,CASSGETGYQTQYF
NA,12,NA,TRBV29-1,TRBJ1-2,TGCAGCGTTGAATCAGATAACTATGGCTACACCTTC,CSVESDNYGYTF
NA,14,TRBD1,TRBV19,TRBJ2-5,TGTGCCAGTACCACAGGGGTTCGGCAAGAGACCCAGTACTTC,CASTTGVRQETQYF
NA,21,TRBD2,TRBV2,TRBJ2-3,TGTGCCAGCAGCCTTAAACCTATGACTAGCGGGAGGGTAGGACGGATCGATACGCAGTATTTT,CASSLKPMTSGRVGRIDTQYF
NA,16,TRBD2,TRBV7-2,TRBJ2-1,TGTGCCAGCAGCTTAGCCCCTAGCGGTTCCTACAATGAGCAGTTCTTC,CASSLAPSGSYNEQFF
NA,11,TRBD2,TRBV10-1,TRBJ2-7,TGCGCCAGCAGCGCGGGAGGGGAGCAGTACTTC,CASSAGGEQYF
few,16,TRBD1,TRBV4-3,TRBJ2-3,TGCGCCAGCAGCCAGGAAACCGGGACAGGGTCAGATACGCAGTATTTT,CASSQETGTGSDTQYF
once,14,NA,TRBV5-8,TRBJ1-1,TGTGCCAGCAGCTTGCGGTCTGGGGGGACTGAAGCTTTCTTT,CASSLRSGGTEAFF
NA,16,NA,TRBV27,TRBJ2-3,TGTGCCAGCAGTTTGAGGAGGTTGGATCGCACAGATACGCAGTATTTT,CASSLRRLDRTDTQYF
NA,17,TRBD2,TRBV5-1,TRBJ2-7,TGCGCCAGCAGGGACCCGGGCCCACGCGGGGGGGCCTACGAGCAGTACTTC,CASRDPGPRGGAYEQYF
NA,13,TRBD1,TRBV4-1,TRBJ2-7,TGCGCCAGCTCTCTCGGGACAGGGTACGAGCAGTACTTC,CASSLGTGYEQYF
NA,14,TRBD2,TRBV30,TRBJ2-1,TGTGCCTGGTCTAGCGGGAGGGCGGACAATGAGCAGTTCTTC,CAWSSGRADNEQFF
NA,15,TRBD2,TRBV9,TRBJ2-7,TGTGCCAGCAGCGTAGCGGGAGGACGCTCCTACGAGCAGTACTTC,CASSVAGGRSYEQYF
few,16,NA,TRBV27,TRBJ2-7,TGTGCCAGCAGTTTATCGGGGGGATTGGTCGTCTACGAGCAGTACTTC,CASSLSGGLVVYEQYF
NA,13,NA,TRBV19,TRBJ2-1,TGTGCCACCAAGGGGCGGGATACGAATGAGCAGTTCTTC,CATKGRDTNEQFF
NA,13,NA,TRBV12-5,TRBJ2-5,TGTGCTAGTGCCCTGTACAGACAAGAGACCCAGTACTTC,CASALYRQETQYF
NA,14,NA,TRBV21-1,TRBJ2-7,TGTGCCAGCAGGGGCCTAGCGGGATACTACGAGCAGTACTTC,CASRGLAGYYEQYF
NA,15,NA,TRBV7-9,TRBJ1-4,TGTGCCAGCAGCTTGAGTCAGGGTCGCGGAGAAAAACTGTTTTTT,CASSLSQGRGEKLFF
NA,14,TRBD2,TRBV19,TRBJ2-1,TGTGCCAGTCAACTAGCGGGAGGCTACAATGAGCAGTTCTTC,CASQLAGGYNEQFF
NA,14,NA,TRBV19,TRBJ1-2,TGTGCCAGTAGTGATGCCTCGGCGGGTTATGGCTACACCTTC,CASSDASAGYGYTF
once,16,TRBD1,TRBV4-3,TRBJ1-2,TGCGCCAGCAGCCAAAGTGCAGGGGGCTCTAACTATGGCTACACCTTC,CASSQSAGGSNYGYTF
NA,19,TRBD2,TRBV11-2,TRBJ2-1,TGTGCCAGCAGCCGCCCGGCCCAACTAGCGGGACCTACCTACAATGAGCAGTTCTTC,CASSRPAQLAGPTYNEQFF
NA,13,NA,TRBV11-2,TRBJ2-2,TGTGCCAGCAGCTTAGGATCGGCCGGGGAGCTGTTTTTT,CASSLGSAGELFF
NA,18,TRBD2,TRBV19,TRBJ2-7,TGTGCCAGTAGTATAGATCTGAGAGGAGGGACTACTTCCTACGAGCAGTACTTC,CASSIDLRGGTTSYEQYF
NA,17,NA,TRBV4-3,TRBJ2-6,TGCGCCAGCAGGGGGGGCGGGGGCTTGCGGGGGGCCAACGTCCTGACTTTC,CASRGGGGLRGANVLTF
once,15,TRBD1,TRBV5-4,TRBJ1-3,TGTGCCAGCAGCTTTGAGGGGGCGCGTGGAAACACCATATATTTT,CASSFEGARGNTIYF
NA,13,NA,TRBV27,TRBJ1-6,TGTGCCAGCAGTTCCGGGGGGCATTCACCCCTCCACTTT,CASSSGGHSPLHF